The rows below give T cell receptor beta chains drawn from one sample of a study of T cell responses to AZD1222 COVID-19 vaccine. TCRdb's copy holds only in-frame clones and misses some; the assay was immunoSEQ multiplex PCR. The table includes 160,000 or so clones, roughly nine tenths detected once. This specimen was peripheral blood, taken after recovery from COVID-19. All receptors derive from an adult who had recovered from COVID-19. The CDR3 runs from the conserved cysteine through the conserved F or W. The D gene is left open where the match is weak.

len	v_gene	d_gene	j_gene	CDR3aa
18	TRBV28	-	TRBJ1-3	CASSLYPEGSGSGNTIYF
17	TRBV7-9	TRBD2	TRBJ2-1	CASSFASGHDGRNEQFF
13	TRBV4-3	-	TRBJ1-1	CASSPEMNTEAFF
15	TRBV19	-	TRBJ1-4	CASSIWTRADEKLFF
13	TRBV2	TRBD1	TRBJ2-1	CASSADRDNEQFF
17	TRBV18	TRBD2	TRBJ2-1	CASSLGSGRGSYNEQFF
13	TRBV9	-	TRBJ2-1	CASSVEARNEQFF
13	TRBV18	-	TRBJ1-1	CASLREVNTEAFF
16	TRBV4-1	-	TRBJ1-5	CASSQGYGSSNQPQHF
15	TRBV5-1	TRBD1	TRBJ1-4	CASSTGQLFSEKLFF